This T cell receptor beta chain was identified during a study of blood T cell repertoires in COVID-19. Across the whole study: COVID-19 samples collected from the United States, Italy and Spain covered acute and convalescent phases.

During active infection, Seattle patients enrolled and were then monitored through disease. The junction had 15 bases not matched to a gene; V was cut back by 6 bases and J by 5 bases. The germline CDR1 and CDR2 sequences are SNHLY and FYNNEI. The CDR3 is made up of 16 amino acids. In the original workflow: Amplification of reference gene primers was used by the study to estimate nucleated cell counts. Generated by immunoSEQ multiplex PCR, the TCRdb table keeps only in-frame clones and is missing some. The V and J calls and clone size were taken over from that table, and D and trimming were inferred from the DNA. The data hold around 340,000 clones, with less than 90% observed a single time.

The genes are TRBV2 and TRBJ1-1, with TRBD1 matching 7 bases. Sequencing input: peripheral blood. The clonotype originates from a woman in her fifties or sixties with COVID-19, enrolled during active disease. For the CDR3, the DNA is TGTGCCAGCAGGGAATTCCCGGGACAGCTGGGGACTGAAGCTTTCTTT. This gives the protein CASREFPGQLGTEAFF.